Listed below are T cell receptor beta chains from one sample, sequenced in a study of CD8 T cells in Susac syndrome. TCRdb recomputed calls from the immunoSEQ multiplex PCR reads with MiXCR, one row per CDR3 protein. The table shows 200,000 to 250,000 distinct CDR3 sequences, with less than 95% occurring only once. Specimen: CD4+ T cells from PBMCs. The source of these receptors is a human donor with Susac syndrome. Each CDR3 is given with its conserved first and last residue. The order of the fields is D gene, J gene, V gene, clone size, CDR3 DNA, CDR3 protein. D genes are given only for firm matches. A row's size may be missing; if present it is once, few, many or a size class.

D: TRBD1; J: TRBJ2-3; V: TRBV20-1; size: .; DNA: TGCAGTGCTGGGACAGGTGTGGGCACAGATACGCAGTATTTT; CDR3: CSAGTGVGTDTQYF
D: .; J: TRBJ2-7; V: TRBV4-3; size: .; DNA: TGCGCCAGCAGCCCTTCCCGGACGGGCTCCTACGAGCAGTACTTC; CDR3: CASSPSRTGSYEQYF
D: .; J: TRBJ1-4; V: TRBV28; size: once; DNA: TGTGCCAGCAGTTTAAGTCGATACGAAAAACTGTTTTTT; CDR3: CASSLSRYEKLFF
D: TRBD1; J: TRBJ1-5; V: TRBV29-1; size: .; DNA: TGCAGCGTTCTGACAGGGGGGGGCCGCAATCAGCCCCAGCATTTT; CDR3: CSVLTGGGRNQPQHF
D: TRBD1; J: TRBJ2-2; V: TRBV12-3/TRBV12-4; size: .; DNA: TGTGCCAGCAGTTTCGGTACAGGGGGACGGACCGGGGAGCTGTTTTTT; CDR3: CASSFGTGGRTGELFF
D: .; J: TRBJ2-5; V: TRBV4-2; size: .; DNA: TGTGCCAGCAGCCAAGAGGGAGGAGAGACCCAGTACTTC; CDR3: CASSQEGGETQYF
D: .; J: TRBJ2-7; V: TRBV7-3; size: .; DNA: TGTGCCAGCAGCCCCCAGTCAGATGGCTCCTACGAGCAGTACTTC; CDR3: CASSPQSDGSYEQYF
D: TRBD1; J: TRBJ1-2; V: TRBV30; size: .; DNA: TGTGCCTGGATCACCGACAGGGTTAATGGCTACACCTTC; CDR3: CAWITDRVNGYTF
D: .; J: TRBJ2-5; V: TRBV2; size: .; DNA: TGTGCCAGCACCCGCTCCCGTCAAGAGACCCAGTACTTC; CDR3: CASTRSRQETQYF
D: TRBD2; J: TRBJ2-3; V: TRBV7-9; size: .; DNA: TGTGCCAGCGAAGCGGGGTCAGATACGCAGTATTTT; CDR3: CASEAGSDTQYF
D: .; J: TRBJ1-3; V: TRBV3-1; size: .; DNA: TGTGCCAGCAGCCATGGGTCCCTGGGAGGAAACACCATATATTTT; CDR3: CASSHGSLGGNTIYF
D: .; J: TRBJ2-5; V: TRBV20-1; size: .; DNA: TGCAGTGCCGATAATCGGGACCAGCTAAGCAAGACCCAGTACTTC; CDR3: CSADNRDQLSKTQYF
D: .; J: TRBJ1-6; V: TRBV30; size: few; DNA: TGTGCCTGGAGTCGCCCCGGACCCTATTCACCCCTCCACTTT; CDR3: CAWSRPGPYSPLHF
D: .; J: TRBJ1-1; V: TRBV27; size: .; DNA: TGTGCCAGCAGGCACCCATTCGAGGGGGTCGACACTGAAGCTTTCTTT; CDR3: CASRHPFEGVDTEAFF
D: TRBD1; J: TRBJ1-2; V: TRBV9; size: .; DNA: TGTGCCAGCAGCGTGGCACCTGGACAGGCTAACTATGGCTACACCTTC; CDR3: CASSVAPGQANYGYTF
D: TRBD1; J: TRBJ2-2; V: TRBV27; size: .; DNA: TGTGCCAGCAGCTCCATACAGGGGTTCACCGGGGAGCTGTTTTTT; CDR3: CASSSIQGFTGELFF
D: TRBD1; J: TRBJ1-1; V: TRBV27; size: .; DNA: TGTGCCCGCAGTTTATACGGACAGGGAGAATACTTTGAAGCTTTCTTT; CDR3: CARSLYGQGEYFEAFF
D: TRBD2; J: TRBJ2-7; V: TRBV20-1; size: .; DNA: TGCAGTGCGGGAGGGGAAGGGGCGAGGGAGCAGTACTTC; CDR3: CSAGGEGAREQYF
D: TRBD2; J: TRBJ2-1; V: TRBV20-1; size: .; DNA: TGCAGTGCTAGAGATCGGCGGGGGGCCTACAATGAGCAGTTCTTC; CDR3: CSARDRRGAYNEQFF
D: .; J: TRBJ2-2; V: TRBV4-1; size: .; DNA: TGCGCCAGCAGCCAAGATATGGCAGGGGCTTATAGCGGGGAGCTGTTTTTT; CDR3: CASSQDMAGAYSGELFF
D: .; J: TRBJ1-3; V: TRBV12-3/TRBV12-4; size: .; DNA: TGTGCCAGCAGTTTAAGGGGGGAAGCTGGAAACACCATATATTTT; CDR3: CASSLRGEAGNTIYF
D: .; J: TRBJ2-7; V: TRBV15; size: .; DNA: TGTGCCACCAGCAGAGACAGGGCGGCCCCCGAGCAGTACTTC; CDR3: CATSRDRAAPEQYF
D: .; J: TRBJ1-1; V: TRBV20-1; size: .; DNA: TGCAGTGCCTCCAGACAGGCCACTGAAGCTTTCTTT; CDR3: CSASRQATEAFF
D: TRBD1; J: TRBJ2-7; V: TRBV12-3/TRBV12-4; size: .; DNA: TGTGCCAGCAGTGACAGGGCCCCCTACGAGCAGTACTTC; CDR3: CASSDRAPYEQYF
D: .; J: TRBJ1-5; V: TRBV4-3; size: .; DNA: TGCGCCAGCAGCCAAGATATTGCGAATCAGCCCCAGCATTTT; CDR3: CASSQDIANQPQHF
D: .; J: TRBJ2-2; V: TRBV10-3; size: .; DNA: TGTGCCGCAAAGGCTTACGCGAACACCGGGGAGCTGTTTTTT; CDR3: CAAKAYANTGELFF
D: .; J: TRBJ2-7; V: TRBV6-5; size: once; DNA: TGTGCCAGCAGTCCAAGGGGCGACAGTACCTACGAGCAGTACTTC; CDR3: CASSPRGDSTYEQYF
D: .; J: TRBJ2-7; V: TRBV6-2/TRBV6-3; size: once; DNA: TGTGCCAGCCGAGTGGGGAGCTCCTACGAGCAGTACTTC; CDR3: CASRVGSSYEQYF
D: .; J: TRBJ2-7; V: TRBV30; size: .; DNA: TGTGCCTGGAGTTGGACTCAACTGAACGAGCAGTACTTC; CDR3: CAWSWTQLNEQYF
D: TRBD1; J: TRBJ1-6; V: TRBV27; size: .; DNA: TGTGCCAGCAGTCCTCGACCCGGGACAGGGTATTCACCCCTCCACTTT; CDR3: CASSPRPGTGYSPLHF
D: TRBD1; J: TRBJ2-2; V: TRBV25-1; size: .; DNA: TGTGCCAGCAGTAAGACAGGGGTCAACGCGAACACCGGGGAGCTGTTTTTT; CDR3: CASSKTGVNANTGELFF
D: .; J: TRBJ1-2; V: TRBV30; size: .; DNA: TGTGCCTGGATAGGTGGGATCGGTGGCTACACCTTC; CDR3: CAWIGGIGGYTF
D: .; J: TRBJ2-3; V: TRBV27; size: .; DNA: TGTGCCAGCAGTTCCCGAGGCCCAGATACGCAGTATTTT; CDR3: CASSSRGPDTQYF
D: .; J: TRBJ1-2; V: TRBV7-2; size: .; DNA: TGTGCCAGCAGCCTCCCCCGGATGTATGGCTACACCTTC; CDR3: CASSLPRMYGYTF
D: .; J: TRBJ1-2; V: TRBV20-1; size: .; DNA: TGCAGTGCTCCGTCTGTGTCAGGGGACTATGGCTACACCTTC; CDR3: CSAPSVSGDYGYTF
D: .; J: TRBJ1-1; V: TRBV29-1; size: .; DNA: TGCAGCGTTGCTGTAGCCCGAATGAACACTGAAGCTTTCTTT; CDR3: CSVAVARMNTEAFF
D: .; J: TRBJ2-7; V: TRBV19; size: .; DNA: TGTGCCAGTAGTATCCAAAAGGGGGAATCCTACGAGCAGTACTTC; CDR3: CASSIQKGESYEQYF
D: TRBD2; J: TRBJ2-5; V: TRBV27; size: .; DNA: TGTGCCAGCAGTTCCTCACTAGCGGGCGGGCGGGAGACCCAGTACTTC; CDR3: CASSSSLAGGRETQYF
D: TRBD2; J: TRBJ2-4; V: TRBV6-6; size: .; DNA: TGTGCCAGCAGTCTGGGGAGGGTAGCCAAAAACATTCAGTACTTC; CDR3: CASSLGRVAKNIQYF
D: TRBD1; J: TRBJ1-2; V: TRBV4-2; size: .; DNA: TGTGCCAGCAGCCGAGAACAGGGGGCCGGCTATGGCTACACCTTC; CDR3: CASSREQGAGYGYTF
D: TRBD1; J: TRBJ2-2; V: TRBV9; size: .; DNA: TGTGCCAGCAGCCCCACACCCGGGCGGAGACAGGGACGGACCGGGGAGCTGTTTTTT; CDR3: CASSPTPGRRQGRTGELFF
D: TRBD1; J: TRBJ2-3; V: TRBV29-1; size: .; DNA: TGCAGCGTTAGTCTCGAGGGGGCGAACACAGATACGCAGTATTTT; CDR3: CSVSLEGANTDTQYF
D: .; J: TRBJ1-1; V: TRBV5-6; size: .; DNA: TGTGCCAGCAGAAAAGGTCAGCTCATGAACACTGAAGCTTTCTTT; CDR3: CASRKGQLMNTEAFF
D: .; J: TRBJ2-3; V: TRBV28; size: .; DNA: TGTGCCAGCAGTCCCCCCAGCAGACCTGCAGATACGCAGTATTTT; CDR3: CASSPPSRPADTQYF
D: TRBD1; J: TRBJ1-2; V: TRBV2; size: .; DNA: TGTGCCAGCAGCGTGGGACAGGGGGTTGGCTACACCTTC; CDR3: CASSVGQGVGYTF
D: .; J: TRBJ2-5; V: TRBV10-3; size: .; DNA: TGTGCCATCAGTGAGTCCCAGGGAGGAGGGGAGACCCAGTACTTC; CDR3: CAISESQGGGETQYF
D: .; J: TRBJ1-6; V: TRBV7-8; size: .; DNA: TGTGCCAGCAGCTTAGCTACTCGGGGGAGGTCACCCCTCCACTTT; CDR3: CASSLATRGRSPLHF
D: .; J: TRBJ1-4; V: TRBV4-3; size: .; DNA: TGCGCCAGCAGCCTCGGGATCTCGACTAATGAAAAACTGTTTTTT; CDR3: CASSLGISTNEKLFF
D: .; J: TRBJ1-5; V: TRBV19; size: .; DNA: TGTGCCAGTAGTATTAAGGGGATGGGATTTCGGCCCCAGCATTTT; CDR3: CASSIKGMGFRPQHF